These 4 T cell receptor beta chains were sequenced from one sample in a study of blood T cell repertoires in COVID-19. Profiling relied on immunoSEQ multiplex PCR, and the TCRdb table lists in-frame clones only, not all of them. The sample carries around 45,000 clones, 79% recorded once. The sample comprised peripheral blood. These receptors all come from a woman aged 80 or over with acute or convalescent COVID-19.

This sequence joins TRBV7-9 and TRBJ1-5, with D possibly being TRBD1 (6 bases). Trimming removed 7 bases at V and 6 bases at J, with 13 bases between. This CDR3 contains 13 residues. Per germline, CDR1 SEHNR and CDR2 FQNEAQ (reference sequence). The CDR3 is CASTREGGQPQHF. As DNA, the CDR3 is TGTGCCAGCACCCGGGAGGGGGGTCAGCCCCAGCATTTT.

This chain links TRBV11-2 with TRBJ2-5, with 10 bases identical to TRBD1. The CDR3 is 17 amino acids. In germline, CDR1 is SGHAT, CDR2 FQNNGV. V gave up 4 bases and J gave up 6 bases; unmatched junction bases: 14. CDR3 nucleotides: TGTGCCAGCAGCTCCAGAACTGGACAGGGGGAATTTCAGACCCAGTACTTC. Translated: CASSSRTGQGEFQTQYF.

This chain uses TRBV9 with TRBJ1-4, with 7 bases matching TRBD1. Losses at the gene ends were 0 bases for V and 8 bases for J; bases not matched to a gene: 7. The CDR3 length is 15 residues. Per germline, CDR1 SGDLS and CDR2 YYNGEE. The CDR3 sequence: CASSVENRGAEKLFF. The CDR3 DNA reads as TGTGCCAGCAGCGTAGAGAACAGGGGTGCCGAAAAACTGTTTTTT.

The chain combines TRBV3-1 (or the pseudogene TRBV3-2) with TRBJ2-7; a possible D gene is TRBD2 (6 bases). This CDR3 comprises 14 residues. Per germline, CDR1 LGHDT and CDR2 YNNKEL (reference sequence). Trimming took off 3 bases at V and 7 bases at J, with 16 bases between the two ends. CDR3 sequence: CASSHRRGSGEQYF. CDR3 in DNA: TGTGCCAGCAGCCATAGGAGGGGAAGCGGTGAGCAGTACTTC.